The next 27 T cell receptor beta chains were all read from a single sample in a study of T cell responses to AZD1222 COVID-19 vaccine. Profiled with immunoSEQ multiplex PCR; TCRdb holds only in-frame clones, not every one. Among some 170,000 clones listed, 80% to 90% were seen once. Source: peripheral blood, taken 28 days after the second dose of the MenACWY control vaccine. Receptor source: an adult who received the MenACWY meningococcal vaccine as a control.

The CDR3 bases are TGTGCCAGTAGTTCCCCCCGGGTGCCTTCTCATTATGGCTACACCTTC. Its translation is CASSSPRVPSHYGYTF. This chain connects TRBV19 to TRBJ1-2; D is unresolved. There are 16 residues in the CDR3. Per the germline V gene, CDR1 is LNHDA and CDR2 is SQIVND (reference sequence). Deletions cut 5 bases from V and 5 bases from J, with 21 bases between.

This chain uses TRBV5-1 with TRBJ2-4; 13 bases fit TRBD2. The germline V gene encodes CDR1 SGHRS and CDR2 YFSETQ. Trimming cost V 3 bases and J 4 bases; bases outside gene matches: 4. The CDR3 extends over 16 amino acids. The CDR3 DNA sequence: TGCGCCAGCAGCTGGGAACTAGCGGGAGGGAAAAACATTCAGTACTTC. Protein: CASSWELAGGKNIQYF.

This chain uses TRBV9 with TRBJ2-1; D not certain. CDR3 size: 12 residues. V was shortened by 0 bases and J by 8 bases, with 6 bases between the two germline ends. Germline V lookup: CDR1 SGDLS, CDR2 YYNGEE. The CDR3 coding sequence is TGTGCCAGCAGCGTAGGACACGATGAGCAGTTCTTC. Translating it yields CASSVGHDEQFF.

V usage is TRBV7-9 and J usage is TRBJ1-1, with D possibly TRBD1 on 6 matching bases. In germline, CDR1 is SEHNR, CDR2 FQNEAQ (reference sequence). Trimming left V 2 bases short and J 5 bases short, with 12 bases between. The CDR3 is 14 amino acids. In nucleotides, the CDR3 is TGTGCCAGCAGCTTACAAGGGGGGTATACTGAAGCTTTCTTT. Translated: CASSLQGGYTEAFF. Supplemented by reference TRBV7-9 and TRBJ1-1, the full variable domain reads DTGVSQNPRHKITKRGQNVTFRCDPISEHNRLYWYRQTLGQGPEFLTYFQNEAQLEKSRLLSDRFSAERPKGSFSTLEIQRTEQGDSAMYLCASSLQGGYTEAFFGQGTRLTVV.

This chain links TRBV10-3 with TRBJ2-5, with 8 bases aligning to TRBD2. Per the germline V gene, CDR1 is ENHRY and CDR2 is SYGVKD. CDR3 length equals 17 residues. V lost 3 bases to trimming and J lost 6 bases; unmatched junction nucleotides: 15. CDR3 residues: CAISEREAGASGKTQYF. The CDR3 DNA is TGTGCCATCAGTGAAAGGGAAGCGGGGGCCTCGGGGAAGACCCAGTACTTC.

The chain combines TRBV29-1 with TRBJ2-1; TRBD1 agrees at 10 bases. CDR1 is SQVTM, CDR2 ANQGSEA, per germline. The CDR3 consists of 14 residues. The junction had 2 bases not matched to a gene; V was cut back by 4 bases and J by 2 bases. The DNA for the CDR3 is TGCAGCGTTGTGGGGACAGGGGCCTACAATGAGCAGTTCTTC. This gives the protein CSVVGTGAYNEQFF.

CDR3 DNA: TGCGCCAGCAGCTTGGAGGGAGGGACAAACACTGAAGCTTTCTTT. This translates into CASSLEGGTNTEAFF. V is TRBV5-1 and J is TRBJ1-1; the D gene is possibly TRBD1 (6 bases). CDR1 and CDR2 from the germline V gene are SGHRS and YFSETQ. This CDR3 spans 15 amino acids. V lost 0 bases to trimming and J lost 2 bases, with 11 bases between them.

The V gene is TRBV10-3, the J gene TRBJ1-4; D uncertain. This CDR3 is 11 amino acids long. In germline, CDR1 is ENHRY, CDR2 SYGVKD. V lost 10 bases to trimming and J lost 11 bases, with 14 bases between them. The CDR3 is CATLSGEKLFF. CDR3 DNA sequence: TGTGCCACCCTATCAGGAGAGAAACTGTTTTTT.

This clone was detected a few times. V gene TRBV25-1 combines with J gene TRBJ2-2; no clear D gene. The CDR3 has 13 amino acids. Germline CDR1 MGHDK, CDR2 SYGVNS. V was clipped by 6 bases and J by 7 bases, with 12 bases between them. This CDR3 reads CASSQRVDGELFF. In DNA form, the CDR3 reads TGTGCCAGCAGCCAACGTGTCGACGGGGAGCTGTTTTTT.

The chain employs TRBV11-2 and TRBJ1-2; D gene unclear. This CDR3 contains 11 residues. The V gene lost 0 bases and the J gene lost 8 bases, with 4 bases spanning the gap. Germline V gene data show CDR1 as SGHAT and CDR2 as FQNNGV. The DNA of the CDR3 is TGTGCCAGCAGCTTAGATGGGGGCTACACCTTC. This codes for CASSLDGGYTF.

V is TRBV7-9 and J is TRBJ2-2; TRBD1 matches at 7 bases. Germline V CDR1 and CDR2: SEHNR, FQNEAQ (reference sequence). This CDR3 contains 15 residues. With V trimmed by 7 bases and J by 0 bases, 5 bases remained unmatched. This CDR3 reads CASIRQGTNTGELFF. CDR3 coding DNA: TGTGCCAGCATAAGACAGGGAACGAACACCGGGGAGCTGTTTTTT.

The chain combines TRBV9 with TRBJ2-4; a weak D match, TRBD2 (5 bases). The germline V gene encodes CDR1 SGDLS and CDR2 YYNGEE. V lost 0 bases and J 6 bases, leaving 7 bases between the germline ends. The CDR3 has 13 amino acids. The CDR3 DNA reads as TGTGCCAGCAGCGTAGGGGAGTTAAACATTCAGTACTTC. Translation gives CASSVGELNIQYF.

The rearrangement joins TRBV11-2 to TRBJ1-2; the D gene is possibly TRBD1 (6 bases). Germline V gives CDR1 SGHAT, CDR2 FQNNGV. V dropped 6 bases and J dropped 2 bases, with 10 bases sitting between them. This CDR3 has 13 amino acids. CDR3 in DNA: TGTGCCAGCAGTTCAGGACAGAACTATGGCTACACCTTC. The encoded protein is CASSSGQNYGYTF.

The rearrangement links TRBV27 to TRBJ2-1; 11 positions match TRBD2. The CDR3 runs 15 residues. Germline-derived CDR1 and CDR2 are MNHEY and SMNVEV (reference sequence). After removal of 1 base from V and 7 bases from J, the junction contained 3 bases not matched to a gene. The CDR3 DNA sequence: TGTGCCAGCAGTTTATTACTAGCGGGAGTGAATGAGCAGTTCTTC. Translated, it gives CASSLLLAGVNEQFF.

The chain is built from TRBV18 and TRBJ2-7, with 9 bases that match TRBD2. This CDR3 spans 15 amino acids. V lost 6 bases, J lost 1 base, and 7 bases stayed unmatched. The germline gives CDR1 KGHSH, CDR2 LQKENI. CDR3: CASSPASGASYEQYF. The CDR3 region has the DNA TGTGCCAGCTCGCCCGCTAGCGGGGCTTCCTACGAGCAGTACTTC.

Regarding this clone: The junction does not match germline at one end; this may be a read error. The genes are TRBV7-2 and TRBJ2-7; TRBD1 or TRBD2 may be the D gene (5 bases each). This CDR3 region has 14 residues. Germline CDR1 SGHTA, CDR2 FQGNSA. CDR3 amino acids: CAGSLVSGTYEQYF. The CDR3 nucleotides are TGTGCCGGCAGCTTAGTGTCAGGGACGTACGAGCAGTACTTC.

The chain recombines TRBV3-1 (or the pseudogene TRBV3-2) with TRBJ1-5; weak D call: TRBD1 (5 bases). The ends were cut back, 4 bases at V and 5 bases at J, with 12 bases in the middle. The CDR3 contains 14 residues. The germline gives CDR1 LGHDT, CDR2 YNNKEL (reference sequence). CDR3: CASSPKLGDQPQHF. The CDR3 DNA reads TGTGCCAGCAGCCCCAAGCTGGGGGATCAGCCCCAGCATTTT.

The chain recombines TRBV9 with TRBJ1-2, with D possibly TRBD1 on 6 matching bases. The V gene lost 3 bases and the J gene lost 4 bases, with 10 bases spanning the gap. Germline values: CDR1 SGDLS, CDR2 YYNGEE. The CDR3 is 13 amino acids. CDR3 in DNA: TGTGCCAGCAGCGCTGGGGGCTTCTATGGCTACACCTTC. It translates to CASSAGGFYGYTF. The full variable domain, with the rest looked up from reference TRBV9 and TRBJ1-2, is DSGVTQTPKHLITATGQRVTLRCSPRSGDLSVYWYQQSLDQGLQFLIQYYNGEERAKGNILERFSAQQFPDLHSELNLSSLELGDSALYFCASSAGGFYGYTFGSGTRLTVV.

CDR3 amino acids: CASSIPGGSNQPQHF. CDR3 DNA sequence: TGTGCCAGTAGTATCCCCGGCGGCAGCAATCAGCCCCAGCATTTT. The chain is built from TRBV19 and TRBJ1-5; D not resolved. Per germline, CDR1 LNHDA and CDR2 SQIVND (reference sequence). The CDR3 is made up of 15 amino acids. Between the trimmed V and J ends, which lost 3 bases and 1 base, there was a span of 10 bases.

The chain joins TRBV6-2 or TRBV6-3 to TRBJ1-1, with D possibly matching TRBD1 (5 bases). The V gene's germline CDR1 is MNHEY and CDR2 SVGEGT. The CDR3 consists of 16 residues. The V end lost 3 bases, the J end lost 4 bases, and 18 bases lay between the germline ends. The CDR3 DNA follows: TGTGCCAGCAGTTATCGGGCGGGCAGGGAGGGCACTGAAGCTTTCTTT. The encoded protein is CASSYRAGREGTEAFF.

The V call is TRBV6-2 or TRBV6-3, the J call TRBJ1-5; no clear D. Germline values: CDR1 MNHEY, CDR2 SVGEGT. CDR3 length: 16 residues. The germline V and J ends were trimmed by 2 bases and 9 bases, with 20 bases remaining between them. CDR3 nucleotides: TGTGCCAGCAGTTACCCGATCCACGGGGAGAAGTGGCCCCAGCATTTT. It is translated as CASSYPIHGEKWPQHF.

The chain joins TRBV6-1 to TRBJ1-5; D uncertain. CDR3 length: 14 amino acids. Trimming took 3 bases from V and 5 from J, leaving 11 bases between them. Germline values: CDR1 MNHNS, CDR2 SASEGT. The CDR3 DNA sequence: TGTGCCAGCAGTGATGGACGAGTTGATCAGCCCCAGCATTTT. It translates to CASSDGRVDQPQHF.

CDR3 coding DNA: TGTGCCAGTACCATGGGACAGGGGTTTGCATACGAGCAGTACTTC. Its translation is CASTMGQGFAYEQYF. The chain links TRBV19 to TRBJ2-7, with TRBD1 matching 10 bases. With V trimmed by 7 bases and J by 4 bases, 10 bases remained unmatched. Germline CDR1 is LNHDA and CDR2 is SQIVND (reference sequence). The CDR3 loop spans 15 amino acids.

The chain has TRBV6-5 and TRBJ2-7; D possibly corresponds to TRBD1 (5 bases). Germline V gene sequence: CDR1 MNHEY, CDR2 SVGAGI. Trimming took 0 bases from V and 5 from J, leaving 14 bases between them. There are 15 residues in the CDR3. Written as DNA, the CDR3 is TGTGCCAGCAGTTACTCGATTAGGGGTATCAACGAGCAGTACTTC. This sequence encodes CASSYSIRGINEQYF.

The J gene is TRBJ2-3, the V gene TRBV11-2, with 7 bases aligning to TRBD2. The V gene's germline CDR1 is SGHAT and CDR2 FQNNGV. This CDR3 comprises 14 residues. V dropped 4 bases and J dropped 5; count of bases not matched to a gene: 6. DNA of the CDR3: TGTGCCAGCAGCTCAGGACTAGTGAGAGATACGCAGTATTTT. Amino acids: CASSSGLVRDTQYF. Full variable domain (outside the CDR3, taken from reference TRBV11-2 and TRBJ2-3): EAGVAQSPRYKIIEKRQSVAFWCNPISGHATLYWYQQILGQGPKLLIQFQNNGVVDDSQLPKDRFSAERLKGVDSTLKIQPAKLEDSAVYLCASSSGLVRDTQYFGPGTRLTVL.

The chain joins TRBV10-3 to TRBJ2-3; D is possibly TRBD1 or TRBD2 (5 bases each). The ends were cut back, 0 bases at V and 2 bases at J, with 24 bases in the middle. Germline V gives CDR1 ENHRY, CDR2 SYGVKD. The CDR3 has 20 residues. Written as DNA, the CDR3 is TGTGCCATCAGTGAGTCGACTAAACAGGCCGGGACGGACCTCACAGATACGCAGTATTTT. It yields the protein CAISESTKQAGTDLTDTQYF.

The chain uses TRBV28 and TRBJ1-1; 7 bases map to TRBD1. Germline CDR1 and CDR2: MDHEN and SYDVKM. V shed 8 bases, J shed 5 bases, and the junction held 5 bases outside the gene matches. CDR3 length: 12 residues. The CDR3 region is CASGAGGTEAFF. DNA of the CDR3: TGTGCCAGCGGGGCAGGGGGGACTGAAGCTTTCTTT.